The count of the clone carrying this TCR beta chain is one. Its specificity is not known. The entry originates in a study of CD8 T cells in Susac syndrome. An input of about 0.5 to 1 ug of RNA was subjected to reverse transcription using random hexamers. TCR beta CDR3 was amplified by immunoSEQ covering 54 Vbeta and 13 Jbeta. TCRdb reprocessed the immunoSEQ multiplex PCR reads via MiXCR and lists one record per CDR3 protein. In the table there are around 110,000 distinct CDR3 sequences, roughly 94% of which are singletons. Broader study findings: Among people with Susac, CD8+ clonal expansion was greatest in TEMRA cells and active patients.

This receptor was identified in a human donor with Susac syndrome. The sequencing sample was made of CD8+ T cells from PBMCs.

CDR3: CASSDMDRGPNYGYTF. The CDR3 DNA sequence: TGTGCCAGCAGTGATATGGACAGGGGGCCTAACTATGGCTACACCTTC. V usage is TRBV25-1 and J usage is TRBJ1-2; TRBD1 matches 11 bases. The CDR3 totals 16 residues. Germline assignment: CDR1 MGHDK and CDR2 SYGVNS. With 3 bases clipped from V and 0 bases from J, the junction kept 3 bases outside the gene matches.